This T cell receptor beta chain was sequenced in a study of patients and donors after allogeneic stem cell transplantation. TCRdb itself ran the RT-PCR reads through MiXCR, one entry per CDR3 protein. The table shows approximately 410,000 distinct CDR3 sequences, with 16% occurring only once. The V and J ends lost 8 bases and 0 bases respectively, with 12 bases between them. Germline V gene sequence: CDR1 KGHDR, CDR2 SFDVKD. This CDR3 spans 14 amino acids. This clonotype was obtained from a human donor who was either an allogeneic HSCT recipient or a stem cell or donor lymphocyte infusion donor (not recorded which). It is not recorded whose cells these are; they may come from a transplant donor. The chain is built from TRBV24-1 and TRBJ1-2; D gene ambiguous. The sequenced sample consisted of blood, either unsorted or a sorted T cell fraction (not recorded which). The CDR3 is CATNDPRTNYGYTF. The CDR3 nucleotides are TGTGCCACCAATGACCCCAGAACTAACTATGGCTACACCTTC.